The TCR beta chain under discussion was sequenced for a study of type 1 regulatory T cells. Study at large: T-allo10 is an in vitro-generated, Tr1-enriched CD4 T cell product specific for alloantigen.

TCRdb redid the calling of the reads with MiXCR, one entry per CDR3 protein. The sample holds over 90,000 distinct CDR3 sequences, 31% seen once. The CDR3 extends over 15 amino acids. V lost 1 base to trimming and J lost 4 bases, with 14 bases between them. CDR1 and CDR2 from the germline V gene are SGHRS and YFSETQ. This clonotype was recorded a few times. The sample consisted of CD4+ T cells, either the whole sample or a sorted fraction (not recorded which). This chain links TRBV5-1 with TRBJ1-1; D is undetermined. The receptor was derived from a human donor in good health. The CDR3 protein is CASSLTEGGITEAFF. The CDR3 bases are TGCGCCAGCAGCTTGACGGAGGGAGGGATCACTGAAGCTTTCTTT. The entire variable domain, with the rest obtained from reference TRBV5-1 and TRBJ1-1, is as follows: KAGVTQTPRYLIKTRGQQVTLSCSPISGHRSVSWYQQTPGQGLQFLFEYFSETQRNKGNFPGRFSGRQFSNSRSEMNVSTLELGDSALYLCASSLTEGGITEAFFGQGTRLTVV.